Detailed here is one TCR beta chain. Trimming took 0 bases from V and 8 from J; bases not matched to a gene: 9. CDR3 size: 16 residues. Per the germline V gene, CDR1 is SEHNR and CDR2 is FQNEAQ (reference sequence). The data were obtained in a study of blood T cell repertoires in COVID-19. In the study overall: Samples of COVID-19 (acute and convalescent) were obtained from the United States, Italy and Spain.

Authors' methods: Researchers report that nucleated cell counts were estimated from reference gene primer amplification. Sequenced by immunoSEQ multiplex PCR; TCRdb stores in-frame clones only, minus some. The V and J calls and clone size come from that table; D and trimming were worked out from the DNA. The sample shows roughly 120,000 clones, around 85% of them seen only once. The rearrangement uses TRBV7-9 and TRBJ2-1; TRBD2 matches at 8 bases. The source material was peripheral blood. This TCR was sampled from a woman between 55 and 75 years old with COVID-19, enrolled during active disease. CDR3 sequence: CASSLARMAGGDEQFF. In DNA, the CDR3 is TGTGCCAGCAGCTTAGCGAGGATGGCGGGGGGCGATGAGCAGTTCTTC.